A selection of T cell receptor beta chains follows, all from one sample in a study of regulatory T cells in long-lasting Graves disease. MiXCR, run by TCRdb on the multiplex PCR reads, gives a single entry per CDR3 protein. The sample has 650,000 to 700,000 distinct CDR3 sequences; about 30% are singletons. The source was peripheral blood mononuclear cells (PBMCs), collected when the disease was refractory, from a patient treated with antithyroid drugs. These receptors came from a female donor with Graves disease. Each CDR3 is given with its conserved first and last residue. Fields, in order: V gene, clone size, D gene, J gene, CDR3 protein, CDR3 DNA. A D gene is named only where the DNA matches it firmly. Size is omitted from some rows. Given values are once, few, many or a class for expanded clones.

V gene: TRBV19; clone size: .; D gene: .; J gene: TRBJ2-1; CDR3 protein: CASSPDWDNEQFF; CDR3 DNA: TGTGCCAGTAGTCCCGACTGGGACAATGAGCAGTTCTTC
V gene: TRBV28; clone size: many; D gene: .; J gene: TRBJ1-5; CDR3 protein: CASSLWKGSNQPQHF; CDR3 DNA: TGTGCCAGCAGTTTATGGAAAGGCAGCAATCAGCCCCAGCATTTT
V gene: TRBV19; clone size: .; D gene: .; J gene: TRBJ2-4; CDR3 protein: CASSIGGPNLENIQYF; CDR3 DNA: TGTGCCAGTAGTATAGGTGGGCCGAATCTAGAAAACATTCAGTACTTC
V gene: TRBV29-1; clone size: .; D gene: .; J gene: TRBJ1-1; CDR3 protein: CSVGRGATDTEAFF; CDR3 DNA: TGCAGCGTTGGGCGGGGAGCCACGGACACTGAAGCTTTCTTT
V gene: TRBV12-3/TRBV12-4; clone size: many; D gene: .; J gene: TRBJ1-2; CDR3 protein: CASSFGGAYTF; CDR3 DNA: TGTGCCAGCAGTTTTGGCGGGGCATACACCTTC
V gene: TRBV28; clone size: many; D gene: TRBD1; J gene: TRBJ1-1; CDR3 protein: CASSNRGRFTEAFF; CDR3 DNA: TGTGCCAGCAGTAACAGGGGGCGATTCACTGAAGCTTTCTTT
V gene: TRBV6-4; clone size: .; D gene: .; J gene: TRBJ1-1; CDR3 protein: CASSRILNTEAFF; CDR3 DNA: TGTGCCAGCAGCCGAATCCTGAACACTGAAGCTTTCTTT
V gene: TRBV18; clone size: .; D gene: TRBD2; J gene: TRBJ2-7; CDR3 protein: CASSPGTSNEQYF; CDR3 DNA: TGTGCCAGCTCACCGGGGACTAGTAACGAGCAGTACTTC
V gene: TRBV7-3; clone size: few; D gene: .; J gene: TRBJ1-2; CDR3 protein: CASSLTPGAPLGYTF; CDR3 DNA: TGTGCCAGCAGCTTAACGCCGGGGGCCCCATTGGGCTACACCTTC
V gene: TRBV6-1; clone size: .; D gene: TRBD1; J gene: TRBJ1-1; CDR3 protein: CASTGTGLLMNTEAFF; CDR3 DNA: TGTGCCAGCACAGGGACAGGGCTCCTCATGAACACTGAAGCTTTCTTT
V gene: TRBV12-3/TRBV12-4; clone size: .; D gene: TRBD1; J gene: TRBJ1-6; CDR3 protein: CASSDRGLSSPLHF; CDR3 DNA: TGTGCCAGCAGTGACAGGGGGTTGAGTTCACCCCTCCACTTT
V gene: TRBV7-9; clone size: once; D gene: .; J gene: TRBJ2-5; CDR3 protein: CASSLALRDRETQYF; CDR3 DNA: TGTGCCAGCAGCTTAGCCCTCAGGGATCGAGAGACCCAGTACTTC
V gene: TRBV19; clone size: .; D gene: .; J gene: TRBJ1-3; CDR3 protein: CASSSGPSGNTIYF; CDR3 DNA: TGTGCCAGTAGCTCCGGGCCCTCTGGAAACACCATATATTTT
V gene: TRBV27; clone size: many; D gene: TRBD1; J gene: TRBJ1-5; CDR3 protein: CASSPGTGGRQPQHF; CDR3 DNA: TGTGCCAGCAGTCCGGGGACAGGGGGCCGTCAGCCCCAGCATTTT
V gene: TRBV20-1; clone size: .; D gene: TRBD1; J gene: TRBJ1-2; CDR3 protein: CSARDPGQGTGYTF; CDR3 DNA: TGCAGTGCTAGAGACCCTGGACAGGGGACTGGCTACACCTTC
V gene: TRBV6-1; clone size: many; D gene: .; J gene: TRBJ1-1; CDR3 protein: CASIGEITEAFF; CDR3 DNA: TGTGCCAGCATTGGGGAGATCACTGAAGCTTTCTTT
V gene: TRBV12-3/TRBV12-4; clone size: many; D gene: .; J gene: TRBJ1-5; CDR3 protein: CASSSLSVDQPQHF; CDR3 DNA: TGTGCCAGCAGTTCCTTAAGCGTGGATCAGCCCCAGCATTTT
V gene: TRBV5-4; clone size: .; D gene: .; J gene: TRBJ1-1; CDR3 protein: CASSLDWADTEAFF; CDR3 DNA: TGTGCCAGCAGCTTGGACTGGGCGGACACTGAAGCTTTCTTT
V gene: TRBV5-1; clone size: few; D gene: .; J gene: TRBJ1-4; CDR3 protein: CASSPIHATNEKLFF; CDR3 DNA: TGCGCCAGCAGCCCGATTCATGCAACTAATGAAAAACTGTTTTTT
V gene: TRBV11-2; clone size: .; D gene: TRBD2; J gene: TRBJ2-7; CDR3 protein: CASSLWEGYEQYF; CDR3 DNA: TGTGCCAGCAGCTTGTGGGAGGGTTACGAGCAGTACTTC
V gene: TRBV18; clone size: .; D gene: .; J gene: TRBJ1-2; CDR3 protein: CASSPNDRYGYTF; CDR3 DNA: TGTGCCAGCTCACCCAACGATCGCTATGGCTACACCTTC
V gene: TRBV14; clone size: .; D gene: .; J gene: TRBJ2-3; CDR3 protein: CASRQRATDTQYF; CDR3 DNA: TGTGCCAGCAGACAGCGGGCCACAGATACGCAGTATTTT
V gene: TRBV2; clone size: few; D gene: .; J gene: TRBJ1-4; CDR3 protein: CASSPRGYEKLFF; CDR3 DNA: TGTGCCAGCAGTCCCCGGGGCTATGAAAAACTGTTTTTT
V gene: TRBV6-1; clone size: many; D gene: .; J gene: TRBJ1-2; CDR3 protein: CASSVEANYGYTF; CDR3 DNA: TGTGCCAGCAGCGTGGAAGCTAACTATGGCTACACCTTC
V gene: TRBV15; clone size: .; D gene: .; J gene: TRBJ1-3; CDR3 protein: CATSRLPGGNTIYF; CDR3 DNA: TGTGCCACCAGCAGACTACCCGGTGGAAACACCATATATTTT
V gene: TRBV29-1; clone size: many; D gene: TRBD2; J gene: TRBJ2-7; CDR3 protein: CSAAGASYEQYF; CDR3 DNA: TGCAGCGCGGCGGGAGCCTCCTACGAGCAGTACTTC
V gene: TRBV5-1; clone size: few; D gene: TRBD1; J gene: TRBJ1-6; CDR3 protein: CASSSLGDRGLSPLHF; CDR3 DNA: TGCGCCAGCAGCAGCCTGGGGGACAGGGGGCTTTCACCCCTCCACTTT
V gene: TRBV27; clone size: once; D gene: .; J gene: TRBJ1-6; CDR3 protein: CARTRQAGSSPLHF; CDR3 DNA: TGTGCCAGGACACGCCAGGCAGGTTCTTCACCCCTCCACTTT
V gene: TRBV19; clone size: few; D gene: .; J gene: TRBJ1-1; CDR3 protein: CASSVGPMNTEAFF; CDR3 DNA: TGTGCCAGTAGTGTCGGACCTATGAACACTGAAGCTTTCTTT
V gene: TRBV3-1; clone size: few; D gene: TRBD1; J gene: TRBJ2-7; CDR3 protein: CASRDRGMSEQYF; CDR3 DNA: TGTGCCAGCCGGGACAGGGGAATGTCCGAGCAGTACTTC
V gene: TRBV3-1; clone size: .; D gene: .; J gene: TRBJ2-1; CDR3 protein: CASSQDHGRGYNEQFF; CDR3 DNA: TGTGCCAGCAGCCAAGATCACGGGCGGGGTTACAATGAGCAGTTCTTC
V gene: TRBV20-1; clone size: few; D gene: .; J gene: TRBJ1-1; CDR3 protein: CSARGINTEAFF; CDR3 DNA: TGCAGTGCTAGGGGGATTAACACTGAAGCTTTCTTT
V gene: TRBV6-5; clone size: many; D gene: .; J gene: TRBJ1-5; CDR3 protein: CASSYSLNSNQPQHF; CDR3 DNA: TGTGCCAGCAGTTACTCACTCAATAGCAATCAGCCCCAGCATTTT
V gene: TRBV27; clone size: .; D gene: TRBD2; J gene: TRBJ2-7; CDR3 protein: CASRRPGLAAYEQYF; CDR3 DNA: TGTGCCAGCAGACGCCCGGGACTAGCGGCGTACGAGCAGTACTTC
V gene: TRBV5-6; clone size: few; D gene: TRBD1; J gene: TRBJ2-5; CDR3 protein: CASSQRTGGGETQYF; CDR3 DNA: TGTGCCAGCAGCCAACGGACAGGGGGAGGAGAGACCCAGTACTTC
V gene: TRBV28; clone size: few; D gene: .; J gene: TRBJ2-5; CDR3 protein: CASTMVPWETQYF; CDR3 DNA: TGTGCCAGCACCATGGTCCCTTGGGAGACCCAGTACTTC
V gene: TRBV11-2; clone size: .; D gene: .; J gene: TRBJ1-3; CDR3 protein: CASSPTGGTQGNTIYF; CDR3 DNA: TGTGCCAGCAGCCCTACCGGGGGGACACAGGGAAACACCATATATTTT
V gene: TRBV5-6; clone size: few; D gene: .; J gene: TRBJ1-1; CDR3 protein: CASSSIRGFSKMGTEAFF; CDR3 DNA: TGTGCCAGCAGCTCGATCCGCGGCTTCTCTAAAATGGGTACTGAAGCTTTCTTT
V gene: TRBV5-5; clone size: once; D gene: .; J gene: TRBJ2-7; CDR3 protein: CASSLETTTYEQYF; CDR3 DNA: TGTGCCAGCAGCTTGGAGACTACGACCTACGAGCAGTACTTC
V gene: TRBV7-6; clone size: .; D gene: TRBD1; J gene: TRBJ1-6; CDR3 protein: CASSLGQGGRNSPLHF; CDR3 DNA: TGTGCCAGCAGCTTAGGACAGGGGGGGCGTAATTCACCCCTCCACTTT
V gene: TRBV5-1; clone size: .; D gene: .; J gene: TRBJ2-7; CDR3 protein: CASSLKPDAQYF; CDR3 DNA: TGCGCCAGCAGCTTAAAACCCGACGCGCAGTACTTC
V gene: TRBV7-2; clone size: .; D gene: .; J gene: TRBJ1-1; CDR3 protein: CASSVIGAETEAFF; CDR3 DNA: TGTGCCAGCAGCGTGATTGGGGCTGAAACTGAAGCTTTCTTT
V gene: TRBV15; clone size: .; D gene: .; J gene: TRBJ1-2; CDR3 protein: CATSREVGGSSGYTF; CDR3 DNA: TGTGCCACCAGCAGAGAAGTGGGAGGATCTTCGGGCTACACCTTC
V gene: TRBV4-1; clone size: .; D gene: .; J gene: TRBJ1-2; CDR3 protein: CASSPGRANGGYTF; CDR3 DNA: TGCGCCAGCAGTCCCGGGAGGGCAAACGGTGGCTACACCTTC
V gene: TRBV5-1; clone size: .; D gene: TRBD2; J gene: TRBJ2-5; CDR3 protein: CASSLGTSGRVGETQYF; CDR3 DNA: TGCGCCAGCAGCCTCGGGACTAGCGGGAGAGTAGGGGAGACCCAGTACTTC
V gene: TRBV7-9; clone size: .; D gene: TRBD1; J gene: TRBJ1-2; CDR3 protein: CASSFGTGLGYGYTF; CDR3 DNA: TGTGCCAGCAGCTTCGGGACAGGCTTGGGCTATGGCTACACCTTC
V gene: TRBV11-2; clone size: .; D gene: .; J gene: TRBJ1-2; CDR3 protein: CASRQRGGDVYGYTF; CDR3 DNA: TGTGCCAGCAGGCAACGGGGGGGCGACGTATATGGCTACACCTTC
V gene: TRBV19; clone size: few; D gene: TRBD1; J gene: TRBJ1-6; CDR3 protein: CASSGRTGAGNSPLHF; CDR3 DNA: TGTGCCAGTAGTGGAAGGACAGGGGCTGGTAATTCACCCCTCCACTTT
V gene: TRBV9; clone size: .; D gene: .; J gene: TRBJ2-7; CDR3 protein: CASSVEAADPYEQYF; CDR3 DNA: TGTGCCAGCAGCGTAGAGGCAGCGGACCCCTACGAGCAGTACTTC